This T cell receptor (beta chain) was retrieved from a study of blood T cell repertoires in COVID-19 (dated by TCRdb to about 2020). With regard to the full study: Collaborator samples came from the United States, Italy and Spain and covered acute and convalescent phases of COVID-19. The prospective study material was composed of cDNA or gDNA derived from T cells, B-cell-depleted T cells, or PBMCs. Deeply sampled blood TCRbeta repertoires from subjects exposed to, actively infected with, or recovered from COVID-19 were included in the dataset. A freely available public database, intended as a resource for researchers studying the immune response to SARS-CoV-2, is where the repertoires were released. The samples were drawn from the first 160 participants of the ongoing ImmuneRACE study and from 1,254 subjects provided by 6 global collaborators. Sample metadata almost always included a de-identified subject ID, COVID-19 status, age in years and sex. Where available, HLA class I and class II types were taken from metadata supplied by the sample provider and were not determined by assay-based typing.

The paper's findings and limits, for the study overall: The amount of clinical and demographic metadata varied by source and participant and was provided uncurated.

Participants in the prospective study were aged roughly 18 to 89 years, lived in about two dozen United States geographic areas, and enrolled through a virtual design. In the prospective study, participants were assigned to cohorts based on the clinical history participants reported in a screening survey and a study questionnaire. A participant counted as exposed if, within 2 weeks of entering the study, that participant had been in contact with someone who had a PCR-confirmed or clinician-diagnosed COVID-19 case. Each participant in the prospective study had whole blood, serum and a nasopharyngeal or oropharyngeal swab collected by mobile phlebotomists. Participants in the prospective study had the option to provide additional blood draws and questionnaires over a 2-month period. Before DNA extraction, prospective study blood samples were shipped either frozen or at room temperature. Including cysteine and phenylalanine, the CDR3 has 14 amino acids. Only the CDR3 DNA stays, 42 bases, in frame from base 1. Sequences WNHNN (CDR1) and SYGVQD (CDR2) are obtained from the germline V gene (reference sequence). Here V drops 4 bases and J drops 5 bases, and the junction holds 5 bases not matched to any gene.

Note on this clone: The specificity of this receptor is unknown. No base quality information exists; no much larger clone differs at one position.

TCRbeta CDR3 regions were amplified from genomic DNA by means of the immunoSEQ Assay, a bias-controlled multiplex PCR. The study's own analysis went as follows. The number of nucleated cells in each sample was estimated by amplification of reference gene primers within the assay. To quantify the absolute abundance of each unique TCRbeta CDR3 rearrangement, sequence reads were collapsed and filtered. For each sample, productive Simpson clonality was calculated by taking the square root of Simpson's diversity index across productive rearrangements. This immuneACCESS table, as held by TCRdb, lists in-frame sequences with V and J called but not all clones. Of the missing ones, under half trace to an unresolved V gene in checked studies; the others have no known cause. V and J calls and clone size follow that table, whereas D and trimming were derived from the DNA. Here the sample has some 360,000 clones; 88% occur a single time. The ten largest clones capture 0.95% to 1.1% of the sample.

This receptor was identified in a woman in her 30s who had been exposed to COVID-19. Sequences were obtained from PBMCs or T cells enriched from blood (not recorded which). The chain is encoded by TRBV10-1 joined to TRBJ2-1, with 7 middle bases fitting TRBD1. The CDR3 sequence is CASSAKGADNEQFF. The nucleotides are TGCGCCAGCAGTGCGAAGGGGGCAGACAATGAGCAGTTCTTC.